The clone carrying this TCR beta chain was counted ten times or more. Its specificity is unknown. Germline is not matched at one junction end, which may reflect a read error. A single record per CDR3 protein comes from TCRdb applying MiXCR to the 5' RACE reads. Of about 340,000 distinct CDR3 sequences in the sample, over 8% were seen once. CDR1 and CDR2 from the germline V gene are SGHRS and YFSETQ. The CDR3 totals 14 residues. This entry is derived from a study of T cells after yellow fever vaccination. Study-wide results and caveats: Although the secondary response was weaker, it peaked faster, at day 5 versus 15. The study noted that FACS-sorted repertoires could contain abundant clonotypes contaminating from the bulk population.

The input for sequencing was PBMCs, taken on the day of the first yellow fever vaccination. The rearrangement uses TRBV5-1 and TRBJ1-1; D perhaps matches TRBD1 (5 bases). The sequence derives from a man between 18 and 29 years old who received the YFV17D yellow fever vaccine. CDR3 sequence (DNA): TGCGCCAGCAGCTCGGGACCGTCTACACTACTCACGATATTT. Translation gives CASSSGPSTLLTIF.